Below, 25 T cell receptor beta chains from the same sample are listed, as sequenced in a study of T cell responses to AZD1222 COVID-19 vaccine. Sequencing used immunoSEQ multiplex PCR; TCRdb keeps in-frame clones, though not all of them. The sample includes roughly 120,000 clones, 90% to 95% of them seen just once. The sequences come from peripheral blood, collected on day 0 of AZD1222 vaccination. These receptors originate from an adult in good health.

V and J are TRBV2 and TRBJ2-1, with 8 bases matching TRBD2. V lost 7 bases and J lost 4; bases outside the gene matches: 0. Looked up from germline, CDR1 is SNHLY and CDR2 is FYNNEI. CDR3 length: 12 amino acids. The CDR3 DNA sequence: TGTGCCAGCATAGCGGGGTACAATGAGCAGTTCTTC. Protein product: CASIAGYNEQFF.

This clone appeared once. The chain has TRBV6-4 and TRBJ2-3, with TRBD2 as a possible D gene (6 bases). CDR1 is MRHNA and CDR2 is SNTAGT in the germline V gene. The CDR3 has 16 amino acids. The V and J ends lost 0 bases and 1 base respectively, with 11 bases between them. This chain's CDR3 is CASSDSAGSGTDTQYF. Written as DNA, the CDR3 is TGTGCCAGCAGTGACTCGGCGGGATCGGGCACAGATACGCAGTATTTT.

The V gene is TRBV6-2 or TRBV6-3, the J gene TRBJ2-7, with D perhaps being TRBD1 or TRBD2 (5 bases each). V was clipped by 5 bases and J by 5 bases, with 19 bases between them. CDR3 length: 15 amino acids. Germline V gene data show CDR1 as MNHEY and CDR2 as SVGEGT. The CDR3 protein is CASSLGQGGFDEQYF. CDR3 bases: TGTGCCAGCAGTCTTGGACAAGGAGGTTTCGACGAGCAGTACTTC.

J is TRBJ1-1 and V is TRBV7-2; no clear D gene. V was pared by 5 bases and J by 4 bases, with 14 bases between. The CDR3 is made up of 14 amino acids. CDR1 and CDR2 (germline): SGHTA, FQGNSA. This CDR3 is CASSPRLTATEAFF. DNA of the CDR3: TGTGCCAGCAGCCCTCGTCTAACGGCCACTGAAGCTTTCTTT. Full variable domain (outside the CDR3, taken from reference TRBV7-2 and TRBJ1-1): GAGVSQSPSNKVTEKGKDVELRCDPISGHTALYWYRQSLGQGLEFLIYFQGNSAPDKSGLPSDRFSAERTGGSVSTLTIQRTQQEDSAVYLCASSPRLTATEAFFGQGTRLTVV.

V gene TRBV6-5 combines with J gene TRBJ1-2, with D tentatively TRBD1 (5 bases). The CDR3 extends over 14 amino acids. Between the trimmed V and J ends, which lost 6 bases and 3 bases, there was a span of 14 bases. The germline CDR1 and CDR2 sequences are MNHEY and SVGAGI. The chain's CDR3 is CASSQGSVHYGYTF. As DNA, the CDR3 is TGTGCCAGCAGCCAGGGATCCGTTCACTATGGCTACACCTTC.

The chain employs TRBV24-1 and TRBJ2-3, with 10 bases matching TRBD2. This CDR3 spans 17 amino acids. The V gene's germline CDR1 is KGHDR and CDR2 SFDVKD. V shed 3 bases, J shed 6 bases, and the junction held 11 bases outside the gene matches. The CDR3 sequence: CATSDPLLLAGEDTQYF. Written as DNA, the CDR3 is TGTGCCACCAGTGATCCCCTTCTGCTAGCGGGAGAGGATACGCAGTATTTT.

V and J are TRBV21-1 and TRBJ2-5. TRBV21-1 is flagged as a pseudogene. The CDR3 sequence is 10 residues long. CDR3 sequence reads: CASRGETQYF. The DNA for the CDR3 is TGTGCCAGCAGGGGAGAGACCCAGTACTTC.

The CDR3 coding sequence is TGTGCCAGCAGCCGGAAGCGGGAGGGATACGACTCCTACAATGAGCAGTTCTTC. Translated: CASSRKREGYDSYNEQFF. The chain links TRBV21-1 to TRBJ2-1; the table's D gene call, TRBD2, was not cross checked with the DNA. TRBV21-1 is marked as a pseudogene. The CDR3 runs to 18 residues.

The genes are TRBV18 and TRBJ1-2, with D possibly TRBD1 on 5 matching bases. CDR1 and CDR2 (germline): KGHSH, LQKENI. This CDR3 has 13 residues. V was cut by 5 bases and J by 5 bases, with 12 bases left in between. CDR3 amino acids: CASSDSTGYGYTF. The CDR3, as DNA: TGTGCCAGCTCAGACAGCACTGGGTATGGCTACACCTTC.

The gene calls are TRBV5-1 and TRBJ1-5, with TRBD1 matching 12 bases. The CDR3 totals 18 residues. V lost 6 bases to trimming and J lost 0 bases; unmatched junction nucleotides: 10. Germline assignment: CDR1 SGHRS and CDR2 YFSETQ. In DNA form, the CDR3 reads TGCGCCAGCAAAGTGCCGGGACAGGGGGCCTATAGCAATCAGCCCCAGCATTTT. It codes for CASKVPGQGAYSNQPQHF.

V and J are TRBV12-3 or TRBV12-4 and TRBJ1-1; D remains ambiguous. The CDR3 runs to 13 residues. Trimming took 6 bases from V and 7 from J, leaving 15 bases between them. The CDR3 loop is CASSWTYGNEAFF. DNA of the CDR3: TGTGCCAGCAGCTGGACTTACGGGAATGAAGCTTTCTTT.

The CDR3 DNA is TGTGCCAGCAAGCGGCTCAGAGCAACTAATGAAAAACTGTTTTTT. It specifies CASKRLRATNEKLFF. The rearrangement joins TRBV2 to TRBJ1-4; D not certain. This CDR3 is built from 15 residues. Germline V gene sequence: CDR1 SNHLY, CDR2 FYNNEI. The germline V and J ends were trimmed by 7 bases and 0 bases, with 12 bases remaining between them.

The genes are TRBV5-1 and TRBJ2-7; 9 bases match TRBD1. Losses at the gene ends were 5 bases for V and 0 bases for J; bases not matched to a gene: 3. CDR1 is SGHRS, CDR2 YFSETQ, per germline. The CDR3 runs to 14 residues. CDR3 in amino acids: CASRGQGTSYEQYF. The DNA for the CDR3 is TGCGCCAGCAGAGGACAGGGGACCTCCTACGAGCAGTACTTC.

This clone was seen just once. V and J are TRBV19 and TRBJ2-5; D remains unclear. V lost 1 base to trimming and J lost 1 base, with 7 bases between them. CDR1 LNHDA and CDR2 SQIVND come from the germline V gene (reference sequence). The CDR3 sequence is 14 residues long. In DNA, the CDR3 is TGTGCCAGTAGTATAGGTGGAGCCCAAGAGACCCAGTACTTC. Translating it yields CASSIGGAQETQYF.

V gene TRBV30 combines with J gene TRBJ1-6; the D gene is possibly TRBD1 (6 bases). The V gene's germline CDR1 is GTSNPN and CDR2 SVGIG (reference sequence). CDR3 length: 16 residues. The V and J ends lost 0 bases and 0 bases respectively, with 9 bases between them. CDR3 in DNA: TGTGCCTGGAGTGTATTGGACAGCTCCTATAATTCACCCCTCCACTTT. It translates to CAWSVLDSSYNSPLHF.

The chain uses TRBV19 and TRBJ2-5; 7 bases are a match to TRBD2. V lost 10 bases to trimming and J lost 5 bases; unmatched junction nucleotides: 13. The CDR3 totals 14 residues. Germline V gives CDR1 LNHDA, CDR2 SQIVND (reference sequence). The CDR3, as DNA: TGTGCCACCGGGGGAGGGAGGTCCTGGGAGACCCAGTACTTC. Amino acids: CATGGGRSWETQYF.

The chain has TRBV5-4 and TRBJ2-5; D might be TRBD1 (6 bases). Germline-derived CDR1 and CDR2 are SGHNT and YYREEE (reference sequence). This CDR3 is 13 amino acids long. The germline V and J ends were trimmed by 5 bases and 2 bases, with 10 bases remaining between them. CDR3 nucleotides: TGTGCCAGCAGTCCGGACAGACAAGAGACCCAGTACTTC. Protein product: CASSPDRQETQYF.

This sequence joins TRBV6-1 and TRBJ1-3; D uncertain. V was cut by 2 bases and J by 0 bases, with 11 bases left in between. Germline CDR1 is MNHNS and CDR2 is SASEGT. The CDR3 has 16 residues. The CDR3 protein is CASSESRGSSGNTIYF. The CDR3 bases are TGTGCCAGCAGTGAAAGTCGTGGCAGCTCTGGAAACACCATATATTTT.

This rearrangement joins TRBV11-3 to TRBJ1-2; D might be TRBD1 (5 bases). V lost 3 bases and J 4 bases, leaving 6 bases between the germline ends. The CDR3 has 12 residues. CDR1 is SGHNT, CDR2 YENEEA, per germline. The CDR3 nucleotides are TGTGCCAGCAGCTTCGGGGCCTATGGCTACACCTTC. Encoded protein: CASSFGAYGYTF.

Only a few counts were recorded for this clone. CDR3 sequence (DNA): TGTGCCAGCAGCAGCTGGGGACCGGGACTAGCGGGAGGGCCGGAAGAGACCCAGTACTTC. This translates into CASSSWGPGLAGGPEETQYF. V and J are TRBV6-6 and TRBJ2-5; 16 positions agree with TRBD2. CDR3 length: 20 residues. After removal of 6 bases from V and 3 bases from J, the junction contained 16 bases not matched to a gene. Germline V gene lookup returns CDR1 MNHNY and CDR2 SVGAGI (reference sequence).

V usage is TRBV21-1 and J usage is TRBJ1-4. TRBV21-1 is a recognized pseudogene. The CDR3 is made up of 18 amino acids. This chain's CDR3 is CASGTGKAPGENNEKLFF. The CDR3 DNA follows: TGTGCCAGCGGTACCGGTAAGGCGCCGGGCGAAAACAATGAAAAACTGTTTTTT.

Points on this clone: One end of the junction is discordant with germline, which a read error may explain. This chain uses TRBV7-8 with TRBJ1-1; 7 bases are shared with TRBD1. CDR1 and CDR2 (germline): SGHVS, FQNEAQ. The CDR3 loop spans 13 amino acids. The CDR3, as DNA: TGTGTCAGCAGCCCAGGACAGGCAAGGGAAGCTTTCTTT. It yields the protein CVSSPGQAREAFF.

The gene calls are TRBV3-1 (or the pseudogene TRBV3-2) and TRBJ2-3; D gene uncertain. The CDR3 length is 14 residues. Germline loops: CDR1 LGHDT, CDR2 YNNKEL (reference sequence). Trimming removed 0 bases at V and 5 bases at J, with 9 bases between. The CDR3 DNA sequence: TGTGCCAGCAGCCAAGATCGGGTGGTAGATACGCAGTATTTT. As protein: CASSQDRVVDTQYF.

The chain couples TRBV7-6 to TRBJ2-5; D unclear. CDR3 length equals 13 residues. Germline assignment: CDR1 SGHVS and CDR2 FNYEAQ. V was pared by 3 bases and J by 1 base, with 6 bases between. CDR3 residues: CASSFRRQETQYF. DNA for the CDR3: TGTGCCAGCAGCTTTCGTCGCCAAGAGACCCAGTACTTC.

The chain recombines TRBV2 with TRBJ1-2; a possible D gene is TRBD1 (5 bases). The CDR3 has 12 amino acids. V lost 3 bases, J lost 4 bases, and 6 bases lay in between. Germline V gene lookup returns CDR1 SNHLY and CDR2 FYNNEI. In DNA form, the CDR3 reads TGTGCCAGCAGTGAGACAGTCTATGGCTACACCTTC. This encodes CASSETVYGYTF.